This record covers a single T cell receptor beta chain. Germline lookup yields CDR1 SGHRS and CDR2 YFSETQ. This CDR3 region has 15 residues. TCRdb reprocessed the 5' RACE reads and reports one entry per CDR3 protein, with no DNA. Found here are approximately 400,000 distinct CDR3 sequences; the top ten clones hold 2.5% to 3%. The source of the sample is a study of monozygotic twins with inflammatory bowel disease. V is TRBV5-1 and J is TRBJ2-7; lacking DNA, the TRBD1 call made by TCRdb goes unchecked. Sequenced sample: blood. The receptor was derived from a human donor with ulcerative colitis or Crohn's disease, or a healthy co-twin of an affected twin (not recorded which). CDR3 amino acids: CASSLDPGQTPTGYF.